The 9 T cell receptor beta chains listed next were all sequenced from one sample in a study of CD8+ T cells in alopecia areata. Treatment specified: oral pan-JAK inhibitor, 5-10 mg twice daily. After isolation, RNA underwent reverse transcription to generate cDNA as the sequencing template. Method: immunoSEQ multiplex PCR; TCRdb's copy keeps in-frame clones and lacks some. The profile shows about 210,000 clones, around 65% of them singletons. The material sequenced was CD4+ T cells sorted from blood, taken at week 4, from a patient treated with tofacitinib. These TCRs come from a human donor with alopecia areata.

This sequence joins TRBV5-7 and TRBJ2-7; D is unclear. TRBV5-7 is an ORF; its function is uncertain. The CDR3 sequence is 15 residues long. V was cut by 0 bases and J by 3 bases, with 13 bases left in between. CDR3: CASSLDPTDVYEQYF. The CDR3 nucleotides are TGTGCCAGCAGCTTGGATCCAACCGATGTCTACGAGCAGTACTTC.

This chain connects TRBV29-1 to TRBJ1-2; possible D gene TRBD1, 5 bases. Trimming removed 5 bases at V and 6 bases at J, with 19 bases between. Germline V gives CDR1 SQVTM, CDR2 ANQGSEA. The CDR3 contains 14 residues. The CDR3: CSVPREGARDGYTF. The CDR3 bases are TGCAGCGTTCCACGGGAAGGGGCGAGGGATGGCTACACCTTC.

In nucleotides, the CDR3 is TGTGCCATCAGTGAGCAGGGGCCCTATGGCTACACCTTC. It encodes CAISEQGPYGYTF. J is TRBJ1-2 and V is TRBV10-3, with a weak D call TRBD1 (6 bases). CDR3 size: 13 residues. Germline lookup yields CDR1 ENHRY and CDR2 SYGVKD. V was cut by 2 bases and J by 4 bases, with 8 bases left in between.

In the case of this clone: Germline and junction disagree at one end, which may indicate a read error. This rearrangement joins TRBV29-1 to TRBJ1-2, with TRBD1 identical over 7 bases. Germline assignment: CDR1 SQVTM and CDR2 ANQGSEA. This CDR3 is built from 12 residues. The CDR3 bases are TGCAGCGTGGAAGACAGGGCAGATGGCTACACCTTC. Translated, it gives CSVEDRADGYTF.

The V gene is TRBV9, the J gene TRBJ2-1; D uncertain. This CDR3 spans 14 amino acids. Germline V gene data show CDR1 as SGDLS and CDR2 as YYNGEE. V was clipped by 0 bases and J by 9 bases, with 13 bases between them. As DNA, the CDR3 is TGTGCCAGCAGCGTAGTGGTCAGCTCAGGTGAGCAGTTCTTC. Translating it yields CASSVVVSSGEQFF.

The chain uses TRBV6-5 and TRBJ2-7, with 7 bases fitting TRBD2. The CDR3 spans 13 residues. Germline V lookup: CDR1 MNHEY, CDR2 SVGAGI. After removal of 4 bases from V and 4 bases from J, the junction contained 4 bases not matched to a gene. CDR3 residues: CASSSAGGYEQYF. The CDR3 nucleotides read TGTGCCAGCAGTTCCGCCGGGGGGTACGAGCAGTACTTC.

This chain links TRBV2 with TRBJ2-7; 12 positions agree with TRBD2. The germline CDR1 and CDR2 sequences are SNHLY and FYNNEI. The trim removed 2 bases at V and 2 bases at J, leaving 7 bases unmatched. This CDR3 is built from 17 residues. This CDR3 is CASSELPGLAGTYEQYF. The CDR3, as DNA: TGTGCCAGCAGTGAACTCCCTGGACTAGCGGGAACCTACGAGCAGTACTTC. Full variable domain (rest looked up from reference TRBV2 and TRBJ2-7): EPEVTQTPSHQVTQMGQEVILRCVPISNHLYFYWYRQILGQKVEFLVSFYNNEISEKSEIFDDQFSVERPDGSNFTLKIRSTKLEDSAMYFCASSELPGLAGTYEQYFGPGTRLTVT.

Remarks on this clone: Other DNA sequences in this specimen translate into the identical CDR3. The CDR3 spells CASSPGTGGNYGYTF. CDR3 bases: TGTGCCAGCTCACCCGGGACAGGGGGGAACTATGGCTACACCTTC. The V call is TRBV18, the J call TRBJ1-2; 11 bases align to TRBD1. The CDR3 consists of 15 residues. The V segment lost 3 bases and the J segment 2 bases; nucleotides outside the gene matches: 2. Germline V gene sequence: CDR1 KGHSH, CDR2 LQKENI. Variable domain in full (rest from reference TRBV18 and TRBJ1-2): NAGVMQNPRHLVRRRGQEARLRCSPMKGHSHVYWYRQLPEEGLKFMVYLQKENIIDESGMPKERFSAEFPKEGPSILRIQQVVRGDSAAYFCASSPGTGGNYGYTFGSGTRLTVV.

The V call is TRBV27, the J call TRBJ1-1, with D possibly matching TRBD1 (5 bases). The germline CDR1 and CDR2 sequences are MNHEY and SMNVEV (reference sequence). The germline V and J ends were trimmed by 6 bases and 9 bases, with 17 bases remaining between them. The CDR3 totals 13 residues. CDR3 sequence: CASRTAPGLQAFF. In nucleotides, the CDR3 is TGTGCCAGCAGAACTGCCCCGGGACTCCAAGCTTTCTTT.